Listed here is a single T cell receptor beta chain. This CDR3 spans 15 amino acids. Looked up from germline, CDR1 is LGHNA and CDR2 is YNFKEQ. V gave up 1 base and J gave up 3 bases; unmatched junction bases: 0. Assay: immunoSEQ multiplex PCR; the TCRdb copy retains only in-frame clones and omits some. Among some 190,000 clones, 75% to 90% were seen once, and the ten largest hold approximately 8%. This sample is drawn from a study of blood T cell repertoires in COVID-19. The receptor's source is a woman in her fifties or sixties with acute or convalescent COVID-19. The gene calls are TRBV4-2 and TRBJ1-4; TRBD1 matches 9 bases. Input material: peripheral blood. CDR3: CASSQGQGANEKLFF. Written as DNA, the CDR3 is TGTGCCAGCAGCCAAGGACAGGGGGCTAATGAAAAACTGTTTTTT.